The clone carrying this TCR beta chain was seen repeatedly, ten times or more. No antigen is known for it. This sample was taken from a study of shared clonotypes between healthy human individuals. Replicate sorted-subset PCRs were loaded with 150 to 250 ng DNA, 30,000 to 35,000 T cell genomes. Here immunoSEQ multiplex PCR was the method, and the copy in TCRdb shows in-frame clones only, minus some. The sample has over a million clones; approximately 78% are singletons. The CDR3 loop spans 15 amino acids. Trimming removed 0 bases from V and 5 bases from J; junction bases left unmatched: 3. Germline V gene lookup returns CDR1 SGDLS and CDR2 YYNGEE. Study-level findings and limits: Non-shared clonotypes displayed generation probabilities falling below those of clonotypes present in all four donors. Some naive CD4 clonotypes, 4% to 6%, turned up in common across several donors. Expectations were that clonotype sharing among donors would be affected by sequencing depth.

V gene TRBV9 combines with J gene TRBJ2-2; 8 bases are a match to TRBD1. This sequence originates from a man aged 18-30 years in good health. Some clones in this sample may be carry-over from other donors' samples. Sequencing was carried out using memory CD4+ T cells from PBMCs. The subset was: CD45RA-negative fraction. CDR3 bases: TGTGCCAGCAGCGTAGCTACAGGGGGTACCGGGGAGCTGTTTTTT. Amino acid sequence: CASSVATGGTGELFF.